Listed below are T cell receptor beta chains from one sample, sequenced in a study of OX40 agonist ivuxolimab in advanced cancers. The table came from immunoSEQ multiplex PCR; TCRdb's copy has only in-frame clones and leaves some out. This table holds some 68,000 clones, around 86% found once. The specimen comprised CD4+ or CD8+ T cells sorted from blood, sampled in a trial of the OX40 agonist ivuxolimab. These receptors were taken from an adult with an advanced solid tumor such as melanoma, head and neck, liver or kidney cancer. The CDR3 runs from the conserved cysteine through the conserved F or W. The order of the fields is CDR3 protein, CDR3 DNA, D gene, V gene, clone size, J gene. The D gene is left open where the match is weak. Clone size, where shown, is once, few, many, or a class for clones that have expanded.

CDR3: CASSDLGTGIYEQYF
DNA: TGTGCCAGCTCAGACCTCGGGACAGGAATCTACGAGCAGTACTTC
D: TRBD1
V: TRBV18
size: .
J: TRBJ2-7

CDR3: CASSVGQGETQYF
DNA: TGCGCCAGCAGTGTGGGACAGGGAGAGACCCAGTACTTC
D: TRBD1
V: TRBV10-1
size: .
J: TRBJ2-5

CDR3: CASSKGPGAASYEQYF
DNA: TGTGCCAGCAGCAAAGGGCCCGGCGCAGCGAGCTACGAGCAGTACTTC
D: .
V: TRBV21-1
size: .
J: TRBJ2-7

CDR3: CASSQWPGGVAGELFF
DNA: TGCGCCAGCAGTCAATGGCCAGGTGGAGTCGCCGGGGAGCTGTTTTTT
D: .
V: TRBV23-1
size: .
J: TRBJ2-2

CDR3: CASSYSAGVDGYTF
DNA: TGTGCCAGCAGTTACAGCGCAGGGGTTGATGGCTACACCTTC
D: .
V: TRBV6-6
size: .
J: TRBJ1-2

CDR3: CASSDGRRNYGYTF
DNA: TGTGCCAGTAGCGACGGGCGACGGAACTATGGCTACACCTTC
D: .
V: TRBV19
size: many
J: TRBJ1-2

CDR3: CASSREGGTAETQYF
DNA: TGTGCCAGCAGCCGAGAGGGGGGGACAGCGGAGACGCAGTATTTT
D: .
V: TRBV2
size: .
J: TRBJ2-3

CDR3: CASSQLTGQGIRTPLHF
DNA: TGCGCCAGCAGCCAATTAACCGGACAGGGGATAAGGACACCCCTCCACTTT
D: TRBD1
V: TRBV4-1
size: .
J: TRBJ1-6

CDR3: CASSPTRTWADTQYF
DNA: TGTGCCAGCAGTCCAACTAGGACGTGGGCAGATACGCAGTATTTT
D: .
V: TRBV28
size: few
J: TRBJ2-3

CDR3: CAWSGVADTQYF
DNA: TGTGCCTGGAGTGGCGTAGCAGATACGCAGTATTTT
D: .
V: TRBV30
size: .
J: TRBJ2-3

CDR3: CASSIWGSPGEQYF
DNA: TGTGCCAGTAGTATATGGGGCTCCCCCGGCGAGCAGTACTTC
D: .
V: TRBV19
size: .
J: TRBJ2-7

CDR3: CATKGSWSPGGSPLHF
DNA: TGTGCCACCAAGGGGTCCTGGTCCCCTGGTGGGTCACCCCTCCACTTT
D: .
V: TRBV5-4
size: .
J: TRBJ1-6

CDR3: CASSNPTTNEQYF
DNA: TGTGCCAGCAGCAACCCTACTACGAACGAGCAGTACTTC
D: .
V: TRBV7-3
size: .
J: TRBJ2-7

CDR3: CASSLFGQGNNSPLHF
DNA: TGTGCCAGCAGTTTATTCGGACAGGGGAATAATTCACCCCTCCACTTT
D: TRBD1
V: TRBV27
size: .
J: TRBJ1-6

CDR3: CASSDIVGDSFGANVLTF
DNA: TGCGCCAGCAGCGATATAGTGGGGGACAGTTTTGGGGCCAACGTCCTGACTTTC
D: TRBD1
V: TRBV5-1
size: .
J: TRBJ2-6

CDR3: CASSPSGPKIIQYF
DNA: TGTGCCAGCAGCCCCTCCGGCCCTAAGATTATTCAGTACTTC
D: .
V: TRBV28
size: .
J: TRBJ2-4

CDR3: CASSHLSAGGTDTQYF
DNA: TGTGCCAGCAGCCACCTGTCGGCAGGAGGGACAGATACGCAGTATTTT
D: .
V: TRBV14
size: .
J: TRBJ2-3

CDR3: CASSLFTTHLETQYF
DNA: TGTGCCAGCAGTTTATTCACTACACACCTTGAGACCCAGTACTTC
D: .
V: TRBV27
size: .
J: TRBJ2-5

CDR3: CASSSTYGRGNTIYF
DNA: TGTGCCAGCAGTTCCACTTATGGACGGGGAAACACCATATATTTT
D: .
V: TRBV28
size: .
J: TRBJ1-3

CDR3: CASSDGGRGTNEKLFF
DNA: TGTGCCAGCAGTGATGGAGGGCGGGGAACTAATGAAAAACTGTTTTTT
D: .
V: TRBV2
size: .
J: TRBJ1-4

CDR3: CASIGSNLYEQYF
DNA: TGTGCCAGCATTGGGTCGAACCTGTACGAGCAGTACTTC
D: .
V: TRBV6-1
size: .
J: TRBJ2-7

CDR3: CASSITGGINEKLFF
DNA: TGTGCCAGCAGCATAACAGGGGGGATTAATGAAAAACTGTTTTTT
D: TRBD1
V: TRBV11-2
size: .
J: TRBJ1-4

CDR3: CASRASGGYEQYF
DNA: TGTGCCAGCAGGGCTAGCGGGGGGTACGAGCAGTACTTC
D: TRBD2
V: TRBV7-2
size: .
J: TRBJ2-7